One sample yielded the 20 T cell receptor beta chains listed below, sequenced in a study of shared clonotypes between healthy human individuals (dated by TCRdb to 2018 to 2020). CD8 naive samples consisted of CD45RO-negative cells that were positively selected for CCR7, yielding a CD45RA+CCR7+ population without TemRA cells. Receptors were amplified or captured by the immunoSEQ multiplex PCR assay. Held by TCRdb, this immuneACCESS table contains in-frame sequences only and omits some clones. Under half of the omission traces to an unresolved V gene where checked; the cause of the rest is unknown. This sample comprises some 2 million clones, approximately 94% of them detected only once. The ten largest clonotypes hold more than 0.95% of the sample. The specimen sequenced was naive CD8+ T cells sorted from blood. The cell subset or site label, as the study defines it: CD45RA+CCR7+. The origin of the receptors is a man aged 18 to 29 in good health.

Concerning this clone itself: At the DNA level, this CDR3 is encoded by other sequences in the same sample as well. CDR3 region: CASSQDWDSLNTEAFF. CDR3 DNA: TGCGCCAGCAGCCAAGATTGGGACAGCTTGAACACTGAAGCTTTCTTT. This chain links TRBV4-3 with TRBJ1-1, with TRBD1 matching over 7 bases. The V gene end was trimmed by 0 bases and the J gene end by 0 bases; junction bases not matched to a gene: 4. The CDR3 runs to 16 residues. Germline CDR1 and CDR2: LGHNA and YSLEER.

This chain links TRBV7-9 with TRBJ2-5, with D possibly matching TRBD1 (6 bases). The CDR3 length is 16 residues. Germline CDR1 SEHNR, CDR2 FQNEAQ (reference sequence). Trimming shortened V by 4 bases and J by 2 bases, and 17 bases separated the two germline ends. CDR3 coding DNA: TGTGCCAGCAGCTCAAGTACAGGGAGAAATCAAGAGACCCAGTACTTC. It encodes CASSSSTGRNQETQYF.

The CDR3 loop is CASSQTDRGDSPLHF. In DNA, the CDR3 is TGTGCCAGCAGCCAAACGGACAGGGGAGATTCACCCCTCCACTTT. The chain uses TRBV7-9 and TRBJ1-6; TRBD1 aligns across 9 bases. Germline values: CDR1 SEHNR, CDR2 FQNEAQ (reference sequence). J lost 8 bases, V lost 5 bases, and 7 bases had no gene match. CDR3 length: 15 residues.

This clone has only one observation. V is TRBV21-1 and J is TRBJ1-4; the DNA was not compared with TRBD1, the D call given in the table. TRBV21-1 is given as a pseudogene. The length of the CDR3 is 15 residues. In DNA, the CDR3 is TGTGCCAGCAGCACCTGGACAGGGAGCAATGAAAAACTGTTTTTT. Translated, it gives CASSTWTGSNEKLFF.

This clone was picked up one time. J is TRBJ2-1 and V is TRBV7-8; TRBD2 agrees at 12 bases. The ends lost 2 bases at V and 13 bases at J; junction bases unmatched: 3. Germline V gene lookup returns CDR1 SGHVS and CDR2 FQNEAQ. This CDR3 comprises 13 residues. In nucleotides, the CDR3 is TGTGCCAGCAGCTTACTAGCGGGAGGGCCCCAGTTCTTC. This gives the protein CASSLLAGGPQFF. Using reference TRBV7-8 and TRBJ2-1 for the parts outside the CDR3, the full variable domain is GAGVSQSPRYKVAKRGQDVALRCDPISGHVSLFWYQQALGQGPEFLTYFQNEAQLDKSGLPSDRFFAERPEGSVSTLKIQRTQQEDSAVYLCASSLLAGGPQFFGPGTRLTVL.

Only one count was recorded for this clone. This same CDR3 is encoded by further DNA sequences in the sample. The V call is TRBV27, the J call TRBJ1-5, with 7 bases identical to TRBD1. J gave up 4 bases and V 3 bases, and 3 bases lay outside the gene matches. Germline values: CDR1 MNHEY, CDR2 SMNVEV (reference sequence). The CDR3 runs to 14 residues. CDR3 protein: CASSFQGGNQPQHF. In DNA form, the CDR3 reads TGTGCCAGCAGTTTCCAGGGGGGAAATCAGCCCCAGCATTTT.

As regards this clone: This CDR3 is also generated by other DNA sequences in the sample. V gene TRBV28 combines with J gene TRBJ2-1, with D unclear. V shed 3 bases and J shed 0 bases, with 6 bases lying between them. CDR3 length: 14 residues. Germline CDR1 is MDHEN and CDR2 is SYDVKM. The CDR3 loop is CASSLVSSYNEQFF. CDR3 bases: TGTGCCAGCAGTTTGGTAAGCTCCTACAATGAGCAGTTCTTC.

The chain employs TRBV10-2 and TRBJ2-2, with 9 bases fitting TRBD1. Germline lookup yields CDR1 WSHSY and CDR2 SAAADI. The junction had 12 bases not matched to a gene; V was cut back by 8 bases and J by 5 bases. This CDR3 has 16 residues. The CDR3 reads CASLRDRATGTGELFF. CDR3 coding DNA: TGCGCCAGCCTCCGGGACAGGGCAACCGGGACCGGGGAGCTGTTTTTT.

The V and J genes are TRBV6-1 and TRBJ1-6, with TRBD1 matching over 7 bases. The CDR3 extends over 17 amino acids. From germline, CDR1 is MNHNS and CDR2 SASEGT. Trimming cost V 5 bases and J 4 bases; bases outside gene matches: 11. As DNA, the CDR3 is TGTGCCAGCAGTCAAGGGACAGCAACCCTATATAATTCACCCCTCCACTTT. Protein sequence: CASSQGTATLYNSPLHF.

The chain couples TRBV5-1 to TRBJ2-5; a possible D gene is TRBD1 (6 bases). Deletions cut 2 bases from V and 5 bases from J, with 19 bases between. Germline V gene sequence: CDR1 SGHRS, CDR2 YFSETQ. CDR3 length equals 16 residues. The CDR3 protein is CASSFPGQPLGETQYF. CDR3 DNA: TGCGCCAGCAGCTTTCCGGGACAACCCTTAGGCGAGACCCAGTACTTC. Supplemented by reference TRBV5-1 and TRBJ2-5, the full variable domain reads KAGVTQTPRYLIKTRGQQVTLSCSPISGHRSVSWYQQTPGQGLQFLFEYFSETQRNKGNFPGRFSGRQFSNSRSEMNVSTLELGDSALYLCASSFPGQPLGETQYFGPGTRLLVL.

The rearrangement joins TRBV2 to TRBJ2-1, with a tentative D call TRBD2 (5 bases). The CDR3 is 16 amino acids. V lost 0 bases and J lost 4, with 13 bases in between. The germline V gene has CDR1 SNHLY and CDR2 FYNNEI. In DNA, the CDR3 is TGTGCCAGCAGTGAAGCGAGGGTTGGATTATACAATGAGCAGTTCTTC. Translating gives CASSEARVGLYNEQFF. The entire variable domain, with the rest obtained from reference TRBV2 and TRBJ2-1, is as follows: EPEVTQTPSHQVTQMGQEVILRCVPISNHLYFYWYRQILGQKVEFLVSFYNNEISEKSEIFDDQFSVERPDGSNFTLKIRSTKLEDSAMYFCASSEARVGLYNEQFFGPGTRLTVL.

The chain combines TRBV5-6 with TRBJ2-4; the D gene is possibly TRBD1 (6 bases). Trimming shortened V by 4 bases and J by 2 bases, and 13 bases separated the two germline ends. Germline V gives CDR1 SGHDT, CDR2 YYEEEE. The CDR3 runs to 15 residues. CDR3: CASSLPTGSKNIQYF. The CDR3 nucleotides are TGTGCCAGCAGCCTACCGACAGGTTCCAAAAACATTCAGTACTTC.

Comment on this clone: Other DNA sequences in the same sample also yield this CDR3. The chain recombines TRBV9 with TRBJ2-7; maybe TRBD1 (7 bases). CDR3 size: 13 residues. Trimming removed 3 bases at V and 6 bases at J, with 13 bases between. Germline V CDR1 and CDR2: SGDLS, YYNGEE. CDR3 amino acids: CASSALQGGEQYF. The CDR3 region has the DNA TGTGCCAGCAGCGCCCTTCAGGGGGGCGAGCAGTACTTC.

The chain uses TRBV11-2 and TRBJ2-7; tentative D call: TRBD2 (5 bases). This CDR3 is built from 13 residues. V was shortened by 5 bases and J by 5 bases, with 13 bases between the two germline ends. Germline V gene lookup returns CDR1 SGHAT and CDR2 FQNNGV. The CDR3 protein is CASSEDLGNEQYF. The DNA of the CDR3 is TGTGCCAGCAGCGAGGACTTGGGGAACGAGCAGTACTTC.

The rearrangement links TRBV6-5 to TRBJ2-1, with 8 bases aligning to TRBD1. The CDR3 covers 14 residues. CDR1 is MNHEY, CDR2 SVGAGI, per germline. The V and J ends lost 6 bases and 8 bases, in that order; junction bases with no gene match: 9. CDR3 loop: CASSWRQGIDEQFF. The CDR3 DNA follows: TGTGCCAGCAGCTGGAGACAGGGGATCGATGAGCAGTTCTTC.

The rearrangement joins TRBV2 to TRBJ1-6; 8 bases fit TRBD1. Germline values: CDR1 SNHLY, CDR2 FYNNEI. J gave up 5 bases and V 3 bases, and 12 bases lay outside the gene matches. The CDR3 is 18 residues long. The CDR3 loop is CASSDPLQGVLDNSPLHF. CDR3 bases: TGTGCCAGCAGTGACCCTCTACAGGGGGTATTAGATAATTCACCCCTCCACTTT.

The rearrangement uses TRBV7-2 and TRBJ2-3; 7 bases agree with TRBD2. J gave up 0 bases and V 5 bases, and 5 bases lay outside the gene matches. Per germline, CDR1 SGHTA and CDR2 FQGNSA. The length of the CDR3 is 15 residues. CDR3 region: CASSPTSASTDTQYF. The CDR3 DNA follows: TGTGCCAGCAGCCCAACTAGCGCCAGCACAGATACGCAGTATTTT.

The chain carries TRBV27 and TRBJ2-1, with 8 bases identical to TRBD2. Germline CDR1 reads MNHEY; CDR2 reads SMNVEV (reference sequence). Germline trimming cut 3 bases from V and 7 bases from J; bases unmatched to any gene: 5. This CDR3 has 14 amino acids. For the CDR3, the DNA is TGTGCCAGCAGTTTCCCGGGACTAGTTAATGAGCAGTTCTTC. It translates to CASSFPGLVNEQFF.

The rearrangement links TRBV6-6 to TRBJ2-5; D unclear. The CDR3 length is 13 residues. Trimming stripped 6 bases from V and 5 bases from J, with 13 bases between. Germline CDR1 reads MNHNY; CDR2 reads SVGAGI (reference sequence). The DNA of the CDR3 is TGTGCCAGCAGCATAGGAGTAGTCGAGACCCAGTACTTC. It encodes CASSIGVVETQYF.

The chain joins TRBV4-3 to TRBJ1-1, with 8 bases matching TRBD1. J lost 4 bases, V lost 0 bases, and 4 bases had no gene match. There are 15 residues in the CDR3. Germline V gene sequence: CDR1 LGHNA, CDR2 YSLEER. The CDR3 spells CASSQDSTGGTEAFF. The CDR3 DNA sequence: TGCGCCAGCAGCCAAGATAGCACAGGGGGCACTGAAGCTTTCTTT.